This TCR beta chain was documented in a study of blood T cell repertoires in COVID-19. Study background: PBMCs, B-cell-depleted T cells, or T cells provided the cDNA or gDNA that made up the material.

Participants were aged 18 to 89 years from about two dozen US areas. Donors were grouped by their self-reported clinical history. Assay: immunoSEQ multiplex PCR; the TCRdb copy retains only in-frame clones and omits some. The profile shows about 330,000 clones, 70% to 90% of them singletons. CDR1 is LGHDT, CDR2 YNNKEL, per germline (reference sequence). With 0 bases clipped from V and 3 bases from J, the junction kept 4 bases outside the gene matches. The CDR3 consists of 16 residues. What was sequenced was PBMCs or T cells enriched from blood (not recorded which). The chain joins TRBV3-1 (or the pseudogene TRBV3-2) to TRBJ2-1, with TRBD2 matching over 8 bases. This TCR was recovered from a woman in her 30s who had recovered from COVID-19. CDR3: CASSQDRLAGYNEQFF. In DNA form, the CDR3 reads TGTGCCAGCAGCCAAGATCGCCTAGCGGGCTACAATGAGCAGTTCTTC.